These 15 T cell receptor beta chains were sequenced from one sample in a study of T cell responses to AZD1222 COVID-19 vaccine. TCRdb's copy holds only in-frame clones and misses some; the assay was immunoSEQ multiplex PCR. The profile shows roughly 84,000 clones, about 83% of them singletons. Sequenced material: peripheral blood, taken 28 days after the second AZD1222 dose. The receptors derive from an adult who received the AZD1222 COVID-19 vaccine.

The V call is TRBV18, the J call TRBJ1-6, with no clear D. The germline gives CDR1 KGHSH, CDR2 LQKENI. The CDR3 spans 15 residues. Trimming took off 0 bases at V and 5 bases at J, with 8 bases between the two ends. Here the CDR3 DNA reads TGTGCCAGCTCACCACCAGGGTTTAATAATTCACCCCTCCACTTT. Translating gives CASSPPGFNNSPLHF. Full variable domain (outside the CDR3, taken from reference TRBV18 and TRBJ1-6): NAGVMQNPRHLVRRRGQEARLRCSPMKGHSHVYWYRQLPEEGLKFMVYLQKENIIDESGMPKERFSAEFPKEGPSILRIQQVVRGDSAAYFCASSPPGFNNSPLHFGNGTRLTVT.

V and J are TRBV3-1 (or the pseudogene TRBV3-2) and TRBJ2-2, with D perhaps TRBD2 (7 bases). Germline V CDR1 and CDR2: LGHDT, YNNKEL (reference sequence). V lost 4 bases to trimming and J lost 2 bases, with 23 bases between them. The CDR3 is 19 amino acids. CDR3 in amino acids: CASSPILGNRGANTGELFF. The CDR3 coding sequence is TGTGCCAGCAGCCCCATACTTGGGAACCGGGGGGCAAACACCGGGGAGCTGTTTTTT.

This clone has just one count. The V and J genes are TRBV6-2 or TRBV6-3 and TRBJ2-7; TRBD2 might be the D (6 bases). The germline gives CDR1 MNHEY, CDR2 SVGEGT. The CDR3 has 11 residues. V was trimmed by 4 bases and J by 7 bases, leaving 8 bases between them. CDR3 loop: CASSSGVEQYF. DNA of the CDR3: TGTGCCAGCAGTTCGGGGGTTGAGCAGTACTTC.

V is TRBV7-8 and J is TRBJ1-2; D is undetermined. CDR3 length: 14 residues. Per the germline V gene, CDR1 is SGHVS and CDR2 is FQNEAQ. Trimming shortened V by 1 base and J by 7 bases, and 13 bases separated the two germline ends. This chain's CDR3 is CASSLGAVTSGYTF. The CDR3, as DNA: TGTGCCAGCAGCTTAGGGGCAGTAACATCTGGCTACACCTTC.

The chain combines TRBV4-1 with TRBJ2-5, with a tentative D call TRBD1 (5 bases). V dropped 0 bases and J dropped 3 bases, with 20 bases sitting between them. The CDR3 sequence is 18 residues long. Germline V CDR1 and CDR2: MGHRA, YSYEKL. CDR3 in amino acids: CASSQDPSGWATEETQYF. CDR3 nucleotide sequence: TGCGCCAGCAGCCAAGACCCCTCAGGGTGGGCGACCGAAGAGACCCAGTACTTC.

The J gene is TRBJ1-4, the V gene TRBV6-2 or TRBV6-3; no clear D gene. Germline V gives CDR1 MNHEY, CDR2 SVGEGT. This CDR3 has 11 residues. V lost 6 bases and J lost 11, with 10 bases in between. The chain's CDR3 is CASSLRDKLFF. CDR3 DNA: TGTGCCAGCAGCCTTCGAGATAAACTGTTTTTT.

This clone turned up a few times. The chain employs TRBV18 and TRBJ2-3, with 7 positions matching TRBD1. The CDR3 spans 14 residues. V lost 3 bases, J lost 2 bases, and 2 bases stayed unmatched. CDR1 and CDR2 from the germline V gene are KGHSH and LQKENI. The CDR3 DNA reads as TGTGCCAGCTCACCGGACAGGTACACAGATACGCAGTATTTT. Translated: CASSPDRYTDTQYF.

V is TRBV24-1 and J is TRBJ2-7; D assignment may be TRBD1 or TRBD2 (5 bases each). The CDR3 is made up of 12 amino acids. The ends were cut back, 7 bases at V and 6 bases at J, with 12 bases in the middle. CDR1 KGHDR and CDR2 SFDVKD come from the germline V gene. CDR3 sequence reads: CATSHLRGEQYF. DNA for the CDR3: TGTGCCACCAGCCACTTGAGGGGCGAGCAGTACTTC.

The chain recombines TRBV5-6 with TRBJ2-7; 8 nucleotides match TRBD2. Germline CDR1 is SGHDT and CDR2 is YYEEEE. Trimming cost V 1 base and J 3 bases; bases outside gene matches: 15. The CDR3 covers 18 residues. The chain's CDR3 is CASSLSQGGVAGSYEQYF. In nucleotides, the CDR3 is TGTGCCAGCAGCTTGTCGCAGGGTGGGGTAGCGGGGAGCTACGAGCAGTACTTC.

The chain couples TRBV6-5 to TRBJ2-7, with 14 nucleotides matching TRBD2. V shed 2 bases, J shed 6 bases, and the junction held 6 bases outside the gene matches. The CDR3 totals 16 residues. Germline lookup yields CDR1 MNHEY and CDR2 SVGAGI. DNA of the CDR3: TGTGCCAGCAGTTACGGGACTAGCGGGGGCCGGGGCGAGCAGTACTTC. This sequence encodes CASSYGTSGGRGEQYF.

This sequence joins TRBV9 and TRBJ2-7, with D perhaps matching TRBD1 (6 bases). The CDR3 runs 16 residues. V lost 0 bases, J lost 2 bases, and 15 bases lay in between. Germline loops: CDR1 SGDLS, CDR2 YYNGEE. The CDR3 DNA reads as TGTGCCAGCAGCGTAGGTGGCAGGGGAGCAACCTACGAGCAGTACTTC. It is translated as CASSVGGRGATYEQYF.

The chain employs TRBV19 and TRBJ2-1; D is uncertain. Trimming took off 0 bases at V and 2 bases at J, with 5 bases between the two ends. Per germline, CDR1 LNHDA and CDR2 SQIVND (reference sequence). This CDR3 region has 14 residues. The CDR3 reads CASSIDQAYNEQFF. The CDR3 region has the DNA TGTGCCAGTAGTATAGATCAGGCCTACAATGAGCAGTTCTTC.

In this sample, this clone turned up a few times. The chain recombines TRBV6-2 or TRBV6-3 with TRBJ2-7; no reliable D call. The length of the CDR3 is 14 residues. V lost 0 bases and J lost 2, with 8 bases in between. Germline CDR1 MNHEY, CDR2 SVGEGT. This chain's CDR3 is CASSYSTVAYEQYF. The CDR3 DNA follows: TGTGCCAGCAGTTACTCGACGGTCGCCTACGAGCAGTACTTC.

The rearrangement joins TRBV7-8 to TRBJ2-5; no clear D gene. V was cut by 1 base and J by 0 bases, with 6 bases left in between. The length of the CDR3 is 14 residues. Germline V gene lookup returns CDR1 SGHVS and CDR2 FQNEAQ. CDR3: CASSLGGDQETQYF. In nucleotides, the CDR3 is TGTGCCAGCAGCTTAGGTGGAGACCAAGAGACCCAGTACTTC. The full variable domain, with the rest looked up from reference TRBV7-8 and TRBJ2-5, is GAGVSQSPRYKVAKRGQDVALRCDPISGHVSLFWYQQALGQGPEFLTYFQNEAQLDKSGLPSDRFFAERPEGSVSTLKIQRTQQEDSAVYLCASSLGGDQETQYFGPGTRLLVL.

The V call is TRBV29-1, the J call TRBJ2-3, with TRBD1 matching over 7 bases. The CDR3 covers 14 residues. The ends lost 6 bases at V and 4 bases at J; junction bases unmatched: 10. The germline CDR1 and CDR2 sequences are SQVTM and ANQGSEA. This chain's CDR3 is CSVLQGNWADTQYF. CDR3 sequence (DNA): TGCAGCGTCCTACAGGGGAACTGGGCAGATACGCAGTATTTT.